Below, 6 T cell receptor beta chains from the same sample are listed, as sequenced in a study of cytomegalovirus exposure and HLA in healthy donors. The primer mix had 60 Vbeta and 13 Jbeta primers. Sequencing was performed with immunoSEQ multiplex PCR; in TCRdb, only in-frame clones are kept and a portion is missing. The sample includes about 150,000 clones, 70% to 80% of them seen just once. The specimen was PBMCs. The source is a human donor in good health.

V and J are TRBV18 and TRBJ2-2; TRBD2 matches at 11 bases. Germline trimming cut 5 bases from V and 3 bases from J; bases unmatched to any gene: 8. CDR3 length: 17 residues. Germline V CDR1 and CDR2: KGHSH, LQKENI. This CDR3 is CASSKTSGISDTGELFF. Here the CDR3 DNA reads TGTGCCAGCTCAAAGACTAGCGGGATTTCTGACACCGGGGAGCTGTTTTTT.

CDR3 amino acids: CASSDSLANTDTQYF. CDR3 coding DNA: TGTGCCAGCAGTGATAGTCTAGCCAACACAGATACGCAGTATTTT. The V call is TRBV6-1, the J call TRBJ2-3; tentatively, D is TRBD2 (5 bases). This CDR3 is 15 amino acids long. Trimming cost V 3 bases and J 2 bases, with 12 bases left between them. In germline, CDR1 is MNHNS, CDR2 SASEGT.

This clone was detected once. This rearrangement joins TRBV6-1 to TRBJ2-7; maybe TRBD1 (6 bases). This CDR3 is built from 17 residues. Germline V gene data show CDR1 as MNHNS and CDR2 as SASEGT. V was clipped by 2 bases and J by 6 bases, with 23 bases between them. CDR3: CASSEFGAAGDWSEQYF. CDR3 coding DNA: TGTGCCAGCAGTGAATTTGGTGCGGCAGGGGATTGGAGCGAGCAGTACTTC.

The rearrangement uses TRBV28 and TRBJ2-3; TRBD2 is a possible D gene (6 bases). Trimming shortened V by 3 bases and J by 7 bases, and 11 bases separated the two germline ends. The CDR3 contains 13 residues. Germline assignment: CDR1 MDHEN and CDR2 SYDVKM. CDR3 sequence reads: CASSFGRQNTQYF. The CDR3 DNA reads TGTGCCAGCAGTTTCGGGAGACAAAATACGCAGTATTTT.

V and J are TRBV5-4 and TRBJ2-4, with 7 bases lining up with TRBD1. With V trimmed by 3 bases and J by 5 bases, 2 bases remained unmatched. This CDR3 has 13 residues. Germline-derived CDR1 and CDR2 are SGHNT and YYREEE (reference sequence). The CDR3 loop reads CASSSGTENIQYF. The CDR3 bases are TGTGCCAGCAGCTCAGGGACAGAAAACATTCAGTACTTC.

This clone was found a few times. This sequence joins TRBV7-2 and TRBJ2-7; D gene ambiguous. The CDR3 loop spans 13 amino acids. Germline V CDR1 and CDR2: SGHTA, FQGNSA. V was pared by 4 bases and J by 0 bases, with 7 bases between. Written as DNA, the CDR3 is TGTGCCAGCAGCTCCTTATCCTCCTACGAGCAGTACTTC. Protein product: CASSSLSSYEQYF.